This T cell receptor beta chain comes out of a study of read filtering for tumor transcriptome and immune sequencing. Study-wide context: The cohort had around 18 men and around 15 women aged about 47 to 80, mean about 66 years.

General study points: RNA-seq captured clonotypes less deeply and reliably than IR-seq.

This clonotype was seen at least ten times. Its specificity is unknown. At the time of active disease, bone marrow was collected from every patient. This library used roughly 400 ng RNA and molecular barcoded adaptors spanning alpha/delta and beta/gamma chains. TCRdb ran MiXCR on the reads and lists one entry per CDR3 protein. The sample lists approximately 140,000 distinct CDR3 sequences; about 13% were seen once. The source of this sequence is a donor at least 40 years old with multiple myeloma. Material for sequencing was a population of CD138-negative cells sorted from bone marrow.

CDR3 sequence: CASSFRDTLYEQYF. CDR3 coding DNA: TGTGCCAGCAGCTTCCGGGACACCCTCTACGAGCAGTACTTC. The V and J genes are TRBV7-9 and TRBJ2-7, with D possibly matching TRBD1 (6 bases). Germline CDR1 and CDR2: SEHNR and FQNEAQ (reference sequence). Trimming stripped 3 bases from V and 3 bases from J, with 12 bases between. The CDR3 is 14 amino acids.